Below, 32 T cell receptor beta chains from the same sample are listed, as sequenced in a study of T-cell memory formation after mild COVID-19. Each CDR3 protein gets one entry after TCRdb re-called the 5' RACE reads with MiXCR. The sample consists of fewer than 350,000 distinct CDR3 sequences, roughly an eighth of them appearing once. The sequenced material came from PBMCs or a T cell subset sorted from them (not recorded which). These receptors came from a young man who had mild COVID-19 (a few samples of this study predate the infection). Cell type and time point are not known.

This clonotype was seen a handful of times. The V gene is TRBV3-1, the J gene TRBJ1-5, with 7 bases identical to TRBD1. CDR1 and CDR2 from the germline V gene are LGHDT and YNNKEL (reference sequence). The length of the CDR3 is 13 residues. Trimming at V came to 4 bases and at J to 9 bases, leaving 6 bases not matched to a gene. The chain's CDR3 is CASSPDRRWPQHF. CDR3 DNA sequence: TGTGCCAGCAGCCCGGACAGGCGGTGGCCCCAGCATTTT.

This clonotype was picked up a small number of times. CDR3 amino acids: CASSVATSEGTDTQYF. CDR3 DNA: TGTGCCAGCAGCGTAGCTACTAGCGAGGGCACAGATACGCAGTATTTT. This chain connects TRBV9 to TRBJ2-3, with 7 bases fitting TRBD2. The CDR3 is 16 residues long. The junction had 5 bases not matched to a gene; V was cut back by 0 bases and J by 1 base. The V gene's germline CDR1 is SGDLS and CDR2 YYNGEE. Together with reference TRBV9 and TRBJ2-3, the CDR3 gives the full variable domain: DSGVTQTPKHLITATGQRVTLRCSPRSGDLSVYWYQQSLDQGLQFLIQYYNGEERAKGNILERFSAQQFPDLHSELNLSSLELGDSALYFCASSVATSEGTDTQYFGPGTRLTVL.

Only a few counts were recorded for this clonotype. The V gene is TRBV3-1, the J gene TRBJ1-4; no firm D call. V was shortened by 1 base and J by 8 bases, with 2 bases between the two germline ends. This CDR3 is 11 amino acids long. Germline CDR1 LGHDT, CDR2 YNNKEL (reference sequence). The CDR3 nucleotides are TGTGCCAGCAGCCAAGCAGAAAAACTGTTTTTT. The encoded protein is CASSQAEKLFF.

As to this clonotype: One junction end disagrees with the germline gene, perhaps due to a read error. This rearrangement joins TRBV20-1 to TRBJ1-4; 12 positions match TRBD1. The germline CDR1 and CDR2 sequences are DFQATT and SNEGSKA (reference sequence). This CDR3 comprises 15 residues. The CDR3 nucleotides are TGCAGTGCAGAGGGACAGGGGGCAACTAATGAAAAACCGTTTTTT. This gives the protein CSAEGQGATNEKPFF.

This chain links TRBV12-3 or TRBV12-4 with TRBJ2-5; D is undetermined. This CDR3 has 14 amino acids. Trimming removed 5 bases from V and 2 bases from J, with 12 bases in between. Here the CDR3 reads CASSHPGPQETQYF. As DNA, the CDR3 is TGTGCCAGCAGTCACCCGGGTCCACAAGAGACCCAGTACTTC.

There are a few counts of this clonotype. The chain is built from TRBV15 and TRBJ1-2; D unclear. This CDR3 spans 15 amino acids. The V end was cut by 4 bases, the J end by 3 bases, with 15 bases between. The germline CDR1 and CDR2 sequences are LNHNV and YYDKDF (reference sequence). CDR3 in amino acids: CATSIRTVYDYGYTF. Written as DNA, the CDR3 is TGTGCCACCAGCATTAGGACCGTATATGACTATGGCTACACCTTC.

The rearrangement joins TRBV30 to TRBJ1-1; D is perhaps TRBD1 (6 bases). V lost 0 bases and J lost 10, with 12 bases in between. This CDR3 has 12 residues. Germline values: CDR1 GTSNPN, CDR2 SVGIG (reference sequence). CDR3 sequence (DNA): TGTGCCTGGAGTGTGCCGGGGGGCCGAGCTTTCTTT. Translating it yields CAWSVPGGRAFF.

There are many counts of this clonotype. The chain links TRBV9 to TRBJ1-5; maybe TRBD1 (5 bases). V shed 10 bases and J shed 4 bases, with 12 bases lying between them. The CDR3 extends over 12 amino acids. CDR1 and CDR2 from the germline V gene are SGDLS and YYNGEE. CDR3 loop: CALTRTNQPQHF. The CDR3 nucleotides are TGTGCCCTAACCCGGACAAATCAGCCCCAGCATTTT.

The chain employs TRBV19 and TRBJ1-2, with D possibly matching TRBD1 (5 bases). Germline CDR1 LNHDA, CDR2 SQIVND (reference sequence). This CDR3 contains 14 residues. V lost 2 bases and J lost 4, with 11 bases in between. The CDR3 region is CASSIYRGVYGYTF. For the CDR3, the DNA is TGTGCCAGTAGTATATATAGGGGCGTCTATGGCTACACCTTC.

This clonotype was recorded a few times. The V gene is TRBV3-1, the J gene TRBJ2-1; TRBD1 aligns across 11 bases. The CDR3 runs 16 residues. Trimming at V came to 4 bases and at J to 3 bases, leaving 5 bases not matched to a gene. Germline V gene sequence: CDR1 LGHDT, CDR2 YNNKEL (reference sequence). CDR3 coding DNA: TGTGCCAGCAGCCTAATGGACAGGGGGCTCTACAATGAGCAGTTCTTC. It translates to CASSLMDRGLYNEQFF.

V is TRBV30 and J is TRBJ1-1; D uncertain. Germline CDR1 GTSNPN, CDR2 SVGIG (reference sequence). The CDR3 covers 13 residues. V was cut by 3 bases and J by 0 bases, with 8 bases left in between. This CDR3 is CAWRWGMNTEAFF. CDR3 nucleotide sequence: TGTGCCTGGAGGTGGGGAATGAACACTGAAGCTTTCTTT.

This clonotype was counted between two and nine times. The chain recombines TRBV5-1 with TRBJ1-1; TRBD1 might be the D (5 bases). Trimming shortened V by 5 bases and J by 7 bases, and 12 bases separated the two germline ends. Germline V lookup: CDR1 SGHRS, CDR2 YFSETQ. The CDR3 sequence is 12 residues long. The chain's CDR3 is CASRFGDSEAFF. The CDR3 DNA reads TGCGCCAGCAGGTTTGGTGACAGTGAAGCTTTCTTT.

DNA for the CDR3: TGTGCTAGTGGTACAACAGGGCTAACTGAGCAGTTCTTC. It codes for CASGTTGLTEQFF. The rearrangement links TRBV12-5 to TRBJ2-1, with a tentative D call TRBD1 (6 bases). This CDR3 is built from 13 residues. Trimming left V 5 bases short and J 9 bases short, with 14 bases between. The germline gives CDR1 LGHNT, CDR2 FRNRAP.

This clonotype was counted many times. The chain joins TRBV4-3 to TRBJ2-6, with D perhaps TRBD1 (5 bases). The germline V and J ends were trimmed by 0 bases and 2 bases, with 26 bases remaining between them. This CDR3 spans 22 amino acids. The germline CDR1 and CDR2 sequences are LGHNA and YSLEER. In DNA form, the CDR3 reads TGCGCCAGCAGCCAAGATAGTGGAGTTTGGGGCAGGGCTAGACCTGGGGCCAACGTCCTGACTTTC. It yields the protein CASSQDSGVWGRARPGANVLTF.

This clonotype was counted between two and nine times. The V gene is TRBV7-9, the J gene TRBJ1-4; 9 bases fit TRBD1. Germline V gives CDR1 SEHNR, CDR2 FQNEAQ (reference sequence). The V and J ends lost 5 bases and 7 bases, in that order; junction bases with no gene match: 5. This CDR3 region has 14 residues. This CDR3 is CASSAWTGVEKLFF. The CDR3 nucleotides are TGTGCCAGCAGCGCCTGGACAGGGGTTGAAAAACTGTTTTTT. Together with reference TRBV7-9 and TRBJ1-4, the CDR3 gives the full variable domain: DTGVSQNPRHKITKRGQNVTFRCDPISEHNRLYWYRQTLGQGPEFLTYFQNEAQLEKSRLLSDRFSAERPKGSFSTLEIQRTEQGDSAMYLCASSAWTGVEKLFFGSGTQLSVL.

This clonotype was seen a few times. J is TRBJ2-7 and V is TRBV21-1; TRBD1 was called by the table and not checked on the DNA. TRBV21-1 is marked as a pseudogene. This CDR3 region has 13 residues. The CDR3 DNA sequence: TGTGCCAGCAGGCAGGGTCGTAGCCACGAGCAGTACGTC. Translated: CASRQGRSHEQYV.

The chain employs TRBV7-8 and TRBJ1-1; D gene unclear. Germline assignment: CDR1 SGHVS and CDR2 FQNEAQ. The CDR3 covers 15 residues. V dropped 4 bases and J dropped 6 bases, with 18 bases sitting between them. The DNA for the CDR3 is TGTGCCAGCAGCTACCGGGAAGCTCGAGCGTCTGAAGCTTTCTTT. The encoded protein is CASSYREARASEAFF. The whole variable domain, filled in from reference TRBV7-8 and TRBJ1-1, reads GAGVSQSPRYKVAKRGQDVALRCDPISGHVSLFWYQQALGQGPEFLTYFQNEAQLDKSGLPSDRFFAERPEGSVSTLKIQRTQQEDSAVYLCASSYREARASEAFFGQGTRLTVV.

V and J are TRBV6-5 and TRBJ1-1; D is ambiguous. Trimming removed 4 bases at V and 3 bases at J, with 12 bases between. This CDR3 has 14 residues. The germline V gene encodes CDR1 MNHEY and CDR2 SVGAGI. CDR3 sequence reads: CASSSPPKDTEAFF. The CDR3 DNA follows: TGTGCCAGCAGTTCACCCCCCAAGGACACTGAAGCTTTCTTT.

The chain has TRBV10-3 and TRBJ1-2, with 7 bases that match TRBD1. The V gene's germline CDR1 is ENHRY and CDR2 SYGVKD. The CDR3 is 15 residues long. Trimming removed 7 bases from V and 4 bases from J; junction bases left unmatched: 12. The CDR3 spells CAITVGQEMSYGYTF. CDR3 coding DNA: TGTGCCATCACCGTTGGACAGGAAATGTCCTATGGCTACACCTTC.

This clonotype was recorded a few times. V gene TRBV7-2 combines with J gene TRBJ2-5; tentatively, D is TRBD2 (6 bases). From germline, CDR1 is SGHTA and CDR2 FQGNSA. This CDR3 has 17 amino acids. V lost 2 bases and J lost 5, with 21 bases in between. The CDR3, as DNA: TGTGCCAGCAGCTTAAGGTCGGGACTTATACAAGGGGAGACCCAGTACTTC. Its translation is CASSLRSGLIQGETQYF. Combining the CDR3 with reference TRBV7-2 and TRBJ2-5 gives the whole variable domain GAGVSQSPSNKVTEKGKDVELRCDPISGHTALYWYRQSLGQGLEFLIYFQGNSAPDKSGLPSDRFSAERTGGSVSTLTIQRTQQEDSAVYLCASSLRSGLIQGETQYFGPGTRLLVL.

The gene calls are TRBV6-6 and TRBJ2-7; no reliable D call. Trimming removed 6 bases at V and 5 bases at J, with 11 bases between. Germline-derived CDR1 and CDR2 are MNHNY and SVGAGI (reference sequence). There are 12 residues in the CDR3. CDR3 loop: CASSWDSDEQYF. The CDR3 nucleotides read TGTGCCAGCAGCTGGGATTCCGACGAGCAGTACTTC.

The chain links TRBV11-2 to TRBJ2-1; weak D call: TRBD2 (6 bases). The CDR3 runs to 13 residues. CDR1 and CDR2 (germline): SGHAT, FQNNGV. The ends were cut back, 3 bases at V and 7 bases at J, with 10 bases in the middle. The CDR3 DNA sequence: TGTGCCAGCAGCTTCGCGGGGCCGAATGAGCAGTTCTTC. Amino acids: CASSFAGPNEQFF.

This clonotype was counted between two and nine times. The chain recombines TRBV2 with TRBJ2-5; 8 nucleotides agree with TRBD1. With V trimmed by 9 bases and J by 4 bases, 4 bases remained unmatched. This CDR3 is built from 12 residues. CDR1 and CDR2 from the germline V gene are SNHLY and FYNNEI. CDR3: CASSGGAETQYF. The CDR3 DNA reads TGTGCCAGTTCAGGGGGCGCAGAGACCCAGTACTTC.

The chain joins TRBV24-1 to TRBJ2-5, with 7 bases fitting TRBD2. This CDR3 contains 15 residues. Per the germline V gene, CDR1 is KGHDR and CDR2 is SFDVKD. The V gene end was trimmed by 4 bases and the J gene end by 0 bases; junction bases not matched to a gene: 4. CDR3 nucleotides: TGTGCCACCAGTGAGGGGCGGGGGTACCAAGAGACCCAGTACTTC. Its translation is CATSEGRGYQETQYF.

The genes are TRBV6-2 or TRBV6-3 and TRBJ2-7, with D possibly being TRBD2 (7 bases). The CDR3 is 14 residues long. Per the germline V gene, CDR1 is MNHEY and CDR2 is SVGEGT. Trimming shortened V by 7 bases and J by 2 bases, and 15 bases separated the two germline ends. CDR3 sequence reads: CASTSGGLAYEQYF. CDR3 nucleotide sequence: TGTGCCAGCACCTCGGGGGGCCTGGCCTACGAGCAGTACTTC.

The table lists this clonotype with a few counts. The gene calls are TRBV10-3 and TRBJ1-1; D remains unclear. The CDR3 has 13 amino acids. Trimming cost V 10 bases and J 4 bases, with 16 bases left between them. Germline V gene lookup returns CDR1 ENHRY and CDR2 SYGVKD. The CDR3 DNA reads as TGTGCCAGTGAGTCACGGAGGTTCACTGAAGCTTTCTTT. Translating it yields CASESRRFTEAFF.

This clonotype was seen more than once but under ten times. The chain is built from TRBV12-3 or TRBV12-4 and TRBJ1-1, with D tentatively TRBD1 (5 bases). The V end lost 9 bases, the J end lost 5 bases, and 13 bases lay between the germline ends. This CDR3 contains 12 residues. The CDR3: CASRAGLTEAFF. The CDR3 coding sequence is TGTGCCAGTAGAGCGGGGCTTACTGAAGCTTTCTTT.

The rearrangement uses TRBV4-1 and TRBJ1-2, with 8 bases lining up with TRBD1. V dropped 4 bases and J dropped 8; count of bases not matched to a gene: 6. Per the germline V gene, CDR1 is MGHRA and CDR2 is YSYEKL. This CDR3 spans 13 amino acids. In nucleotides, the CDR3 is TGCGCCAGCAGCCGACAGGGGATCCAAGGCTACACCTTC. Translating it yields CASSRQGIQGYTF.

The J gene is TRBJ2-3, the V gene TRBV20-1, with 12 positions matching TRBD2. The CDR3 length is 15 residues. Germline V lookup: CDR1 DFQATT, CDR2 SNEGSKA (reference sequence). The V segment lost 6 bases and the J segment 9 bases; nucleotides outside the gene matches: 13. DNA of the CDR3: TGCAGTGCCCCTTCGACTAGCGGGGGATCTGGGACGCAGTATTTT. Protein sequence: CSAPSTSGGSGTQYF.

There are a few counts of this clonotype. V usage is TRBV6-6 and J usage is TRBJ1-5; no clear D gene. V gave up 4 bases and J gave up 2 bases, with 9 bases separating them. Germline V CDR1 and CDR2: MNHNY, SVGAGI (reference sequence). The CDR3 is 14 amino acids. CDR3 region: CASSWRRGNQPQHF. The CDR3 nucleotides read TGTGCCAGCAGTTGGCGACGGGGCAATCAGCCCCAGCATTTT.

The J gene is TRBJ2-3, the V gene TRBV19; 9 bases are a match to TRBD2. J was trimmed by 6 bases and V by 4 bases; bases with no gene match: 5. The V gene's germline CDR1 is LNHDA and CDR2 SQIVND (reference sequence). The CDR3 loop spans 14 amino acids. DNA of the CDR3: TGTGCCAGTAGTACGATGGGGACTAGCGATACGCAGTATTTT. It encodes CASSTMGTSDTQYF.

The CDR3: CSVDCLAGGSSYNEQFF. The CDR3, as DNA: TGCAGCGTTGATTGTCTAGCGGGGGGGAGCTCCTACAATGAGCAGTTCTTC. V usage is TRBV29-1 and J usage is TRBJ2-1; 12 bases are a match to TRBD2. V lost 3 bases and J lost 0; bases outside the gene matches: 6. This CDR3 contains 17 residues. The germline V gene has CDR1 SQVTM and CDR2 ANQGSEA.